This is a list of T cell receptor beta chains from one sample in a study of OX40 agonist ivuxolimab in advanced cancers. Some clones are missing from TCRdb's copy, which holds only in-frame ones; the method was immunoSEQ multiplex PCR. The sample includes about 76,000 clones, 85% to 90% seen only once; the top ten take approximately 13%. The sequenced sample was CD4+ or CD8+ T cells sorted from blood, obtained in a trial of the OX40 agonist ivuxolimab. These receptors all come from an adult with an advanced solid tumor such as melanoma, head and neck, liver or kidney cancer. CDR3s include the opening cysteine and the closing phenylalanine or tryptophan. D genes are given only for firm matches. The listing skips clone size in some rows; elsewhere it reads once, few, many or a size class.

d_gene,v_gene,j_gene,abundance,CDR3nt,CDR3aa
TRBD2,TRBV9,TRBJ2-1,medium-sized,TGTGCCAGCAGCGTAGGGTGGACTAGCGATGAGCAGTTCTTC,CASSVGWTSDEQFF
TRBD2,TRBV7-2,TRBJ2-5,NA,TGTGCCAGCAGCCTGGGGACTAGCGGGATTAGGGTCCAAGAGACCCAGTACTTC,CASSLGTSGIRVQETQYF
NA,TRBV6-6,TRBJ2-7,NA,TGTGCCAGCAGTTACTTAGGCCACCCGAGGTACGAGCAGTACTTC,CASSYLGHPRYEQYF
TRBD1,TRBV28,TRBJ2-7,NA,TGTGCCAGCAGTTTTCAAGGGGGCCCCTACGAGCAGTACTTC,CASSFQGGPYEQYF
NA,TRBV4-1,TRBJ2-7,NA,TGCGCCAGCAGCCCCTCCCAGGGGCCCTACGAGCAGTACTTC,CASSPSQGPYEQYF
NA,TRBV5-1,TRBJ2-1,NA,TGCGCCAGCAGCTTGGAGGGGGTTGAGCAGTTCTTC,CASSLEGVEQFF
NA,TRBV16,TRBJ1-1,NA,TGTGCCAGCAGCCAATCGATTTGGGAGGGAGCTTTCTTT,CASSQSIWEGAFF
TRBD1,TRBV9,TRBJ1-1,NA,TGTGCCAGCAGCGCCGTCGGGACAGCTCCTGAAGCTTTCTTT,CASSAVGTAPEAFF
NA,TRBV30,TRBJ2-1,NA,TGTGCCTGGAGTGTATGGGGACACCCATTCAATGAGCAGTTCTTC,CAWSVWGHPFNEQFF
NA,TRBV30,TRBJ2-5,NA,TGTGCCTGGAGTTCAGGAGCCCAAGAGACCCAGTACTTC,CAWSSGAQETQYF
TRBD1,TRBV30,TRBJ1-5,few,TGTGCCTGGGAAAGCACAGGGGAAGTGAATCAGCCCCAGCATTTT,CAWESTGEVNQPQHF
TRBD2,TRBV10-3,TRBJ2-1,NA,TGTGCCATCACCCGCACGGGGGGTAGTGACTACAATGAGCAGTTCTTC,CAITRTGGSDYNEQFF
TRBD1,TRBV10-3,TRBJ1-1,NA,TGTGCCATCAGTGAGAACAGACAGGGTAACACTGAAGCTTTCTTT,CAISENRQGNTEAFF
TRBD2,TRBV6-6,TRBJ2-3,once,TGTGCCAGCAGTTACGTAGCGGGAGGCAGTACGCAGTATTTT,CASSYVAGGSTQYF
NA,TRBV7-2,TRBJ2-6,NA,TGTGCCAGCAGCCCCGACACCTCTGGGGCCAACGTCCTGACTTTC,CASSPDTSGANVLTF
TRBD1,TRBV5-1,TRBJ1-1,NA,TGCGCCAGCAGCCCGAATAGGGACAGGGGTAGGAACACTGAAGCTTTCTTT,CASSPNRDRGRNTEAFF
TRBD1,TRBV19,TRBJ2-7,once,TGTGCCAGTAGTCCCGGGACAGGGGCCTACGAGCAGTACTTC,CASSPGTGAYEQYF
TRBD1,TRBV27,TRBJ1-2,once,TGTGCCAGCAGTTTCGTGGGACAGGGAAGGGGTGGCTACACCTTC,CASSFVGQGRGGYTF
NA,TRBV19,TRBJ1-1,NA,TGTGCCAGTAGTATGCAGGGGAACACTGAAGCTTTCTTT,CASSMQGNTEAFF
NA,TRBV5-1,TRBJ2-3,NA,TGCGCCAGCAGCCCTTGGGGGTCTCCAGATACGCAGTATTTT,CASSPWGSPDTQYF
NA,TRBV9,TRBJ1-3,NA,TGTGCCAGCAGCGTAGAGGCAGGGACGGCTGGAAACACCATATATTTT,CASSVEAGTAGNTIYF
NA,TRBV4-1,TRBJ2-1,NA,TGCGCCAGCGCCACAAACTCCAACAATGAGCAGTTCTTC,CASATNSNNEQFF
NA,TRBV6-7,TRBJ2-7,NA,TGTGCCAGCAGTTACTACAATAGGCAGGGGCTCTCCTACGAGCAGTACTTC,CASSYYNRQGLSYEQYF
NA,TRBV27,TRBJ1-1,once,TGTGCCAGCACCCCGTTGACCGGTCGAATCACTGAAGCTTTCTTT,CASTPLTGRITEAFF
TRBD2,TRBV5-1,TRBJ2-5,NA,TGCGCCAGCAGCTTGGGGCAGGGAGGGTTCCAAGAGACCCAGTACTTC,CASSLGQGGFQETQYF
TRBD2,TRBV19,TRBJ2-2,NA,TGTGCCAGTAGTAGGGGACCCTTAGCGGGATGGAACACCGGGGAGCTGTTTTTT,CASSRGPLAGWNTGELFF
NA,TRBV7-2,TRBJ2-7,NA,TGTGCCAGCAGCCGTGCCGCGCTGCTCTCCTACGAGCAGTACTTC,CASSRAALLSYEQYF
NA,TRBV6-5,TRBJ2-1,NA,TGTGCCAGCAGTTACGGGGCCTCGGCCTACAATGAGCAGTTCTTC,CASSYGASAYNEQFF
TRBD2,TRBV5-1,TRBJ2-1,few,TGCGCCAGCAGCTTGGGACTAGCGGTTGAGCAGTTCTTC,CASSLGLAVEQFF
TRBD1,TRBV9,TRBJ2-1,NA,TGTGCCAGCAGCGATACCGGGACAGGCTTGGTGAGGGAGCAGTTCTTC,CASSDTGTGLVREQFF
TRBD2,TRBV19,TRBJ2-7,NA,TGTGCCAGTAGTCTCTGGTGGGGAGCGGGAGCCTACGAGCAGTACTTC,CASSLWWGAGAYEQYF
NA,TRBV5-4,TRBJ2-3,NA,TGTGCCAGCAGCCTAACGGGACCAGACACAGATACGCAGTATTTT,CASSLTGPDTDTQYF
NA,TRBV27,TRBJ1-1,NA,TGTGCCAGCAGTGGGGGGGGTGAAGCTTTCTTT,CASSGGGEAFF
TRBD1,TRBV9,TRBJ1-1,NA,TGTGCCAGCAGCTTAGGGGGCTCATTCATGAACACTGAAGCTTTCTTT,CASSLGGSFMNTEAFF
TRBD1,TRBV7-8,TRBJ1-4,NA,TGTGCCAGCAGCCTGTCGACAGGGTATGATGAAAAACTGTTTTTT,CASSLSTGYDEKLFF
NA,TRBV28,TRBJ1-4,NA,TGTGCCAGCAGTTTATGGCAGGACCCAACTAATGAAAAACTGTTTTTT,CASSLWQDPTNEKLFF
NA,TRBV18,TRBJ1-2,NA,TGTGCCAGCTCACCATTGGGTCTTAGAGATGGCTACACCTTC,CASSPLGLRDGYTF
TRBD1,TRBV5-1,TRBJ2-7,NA,TGCGCCAGCAGCCAATACGGGACAGACTACGAGCAGTACTTC,CASSQYGTDYEQYF
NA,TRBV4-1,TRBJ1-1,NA,TGCGCCAGCAGCCCGAGTACTTACGGTGCTGAAGCTTTCTTT,CASSPSTYGAEAFF
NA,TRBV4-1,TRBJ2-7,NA,TGCGCCAGCTTTGACGGTACGGGAGAGCAGTACTTC,CASFDGTGEQYF
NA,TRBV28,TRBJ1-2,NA,TGTGCCAGCAGAGATACAGGGAAGAATGGCTACACCTTC,CASRDTGKNGYTF
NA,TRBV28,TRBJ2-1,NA,TGTGCCAGCAGTTTTTGGAAGAATTTCTACAATGAGCAGTTCTTC,CASSFWKNFYNEQFF
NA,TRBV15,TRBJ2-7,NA,TGTGCCACCAGCACAGGGAGCTACGAGCAGTACTTC,CATSTGSYEQYF
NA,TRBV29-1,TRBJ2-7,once,TGCAGCGTTGAGCAGGCCTCCTACGAGCAGTACTTC,CSVEQASYEQYF
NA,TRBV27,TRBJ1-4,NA,TGTGCCAGCAGTCCCGGGACGGCGTTTGAAAAACTGTTTTTT,CASSPGTAFEKLFF
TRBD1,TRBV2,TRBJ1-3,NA,TGTGCCAGCATCTATTCTGGGGACAGCAACACCATATATTTT,CASIYSGDSNTIYF
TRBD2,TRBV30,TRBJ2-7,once,TGTGCCTGGAGCCGCGGGAGGGCCGGGACCTACGAGCAGTACTTC,CAWSRGRAGTYEQYF
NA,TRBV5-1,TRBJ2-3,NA,TGCGCCAGCACTGAACTAGCAGGCACAGATACGCAGTATTTT,CASTELAGTDTQYF
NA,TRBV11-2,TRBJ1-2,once,TGTGCCAGCAGCTTAGATCTGCTAGCTAACTATGGCTACACCTTC,CASSLDLLANYGYTF
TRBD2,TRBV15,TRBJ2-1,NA,TGTGCCACCAGCAGCGGACTAGGCGGAGGGGAGGAGCAGTTCTTC,CATSSGLGGGEEQFF
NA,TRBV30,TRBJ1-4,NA,TGTGCCTGGATTAGTAGGCGGAGTGAAAAACTGTTTTTT,CAWISRRSEKLFF